The 14 T cell receptor beta chains below all came from one sample that was sequenced in a study of spatial heterogeneity in lung cancer. TCRdb re-derived calls from the 5' RACE reads in MiXCR, one entry per CDR3 protein. The sample has 7,500 to 8,000 distinct CDR3 sequences; 7.5% to 10% are singletons. Specified time point: sample taken at primary tumor resection. Unsorted tumor, nontumor lung tissue or cryopreserved PBMC supplied the whole RNA. The material was PBMCs, obtained at surgery. Receptor source: a male donor with early-stage non-small cell lung cancer.

There are many counts of this clonotype. This beta chain appears as a stray read in a library generated for alpha chains; its size is not informative. This chain joins TRBV18 and TRBJ2-3; 12 nucleotides match TRBD2. The length of the CDR3 is 17 residues. The germline V gene has CDR1 KGHSH and CDR2 LQKENI. J was trimmed by 5 bases and V by 1 base; bases with no gene match: 7. The CDR3 sequence is CASSPQPSGRAGDTQYF. The CDR3 DNA reads TGTGCCAGCTCACCACAGCCTAGCGGGAGGGCCGGAGATACGCAGTATTTT.

This clonotype was seen ten or more times. As an off-target read in a library built for alpha chains, this beta chain has a frequency of little significance. The rearrangement joins TRBV20-1 to TRBJ2-1; 16 bases agree with TRBD2. V trimming: 1 base; J trimming: 2 bases; junction bases outside the gene matches: 8. CDR1 and CDR2 from the germline V gene are DFQATT and SNEGSKA (reference sequence). CDR3 length: 19 amino acids. The CDR3 region is CSARGPGTSGRAAYNEQFF. CDR3 bases: TGCAGTGCTAGAGGTCCCGGGACTAGCGGGAGGGCCGCCTACAATGAGCAGTTCTTC.

On this clonotype: Since the library was made to target alpha chains, this beta chain is a stray read and its abundance is not meaningful. CDR3 region: CASSRGPPGTDYTGELFF. The CDR3, as DNA: TGTGCCAGCAGCCGCGGCCCGCCCGGGACAGACTACACCGGGGAGCTGTTTTTT. The J gene is TRBJ2-2, the V gene TRBV7-6, with 7 bases lining up with TRBD1. The CDR3 spans 18 residues. Trimming cost V 5 bases and J 3 bases; bases outside gene matches: 15. Germline CDR1 reads SGHVS; CDR2 reads FNYEAQ.

Concerning this clonotype itself: Since it is a stray read in a library aimed at alpha chains, this beta chain has a size that is not meaningful. CDR3 nucleotides: TGTGCCAGCAGCCTTAGCGGGAGCTCCTACGAGCAGTACGTC. It yields the protein CASSLSGSSYEQYV. This chain connects TRBV14 to TRBJ2-7, with 9 bases fitting TRBD2. With 4 bases clipped from V and 0 bases from J, the junction kept 1 base outside the gene matches. In germline, CDR1 is SGHDN, CDR2 FVKESK. This CDR3 region has 14 residues.

Ten or more counts support this clonotype. The library was built for alpha chains, so this beta chain is an off-target read and its size means little. This chain joins TRBV9 and TRBJ2-7; TRBD2 matches at 11 bases. Trimming removed 3 bases from V and 7 bases from J; junction bases left unmatched: 6. CDR3 length: 14 residues. The germline CDR1 and CDR2 sequences are SGDLS and YYNGEE. The DNA of the CDR3 is TGTGCCAGCAGCGCGGCCGGGACTAGCGGTGAGCAGTACTTC. This codes for CASSAAGTSGEQYF.

This clonotype was counted a few times. This beta chain is a stray read from a library made for alpha chains; its abundance is not meaningful. This sequence joins TRBV5-1 and TRBJ2-7; D remains unclear. Germline CDR1 is SGHRS and CDR2 is YFSETQ. CDR3 length equals 13 residues. V lost 2 bases and J lost 0, with 6 bases in between. In DNA form, the CDR3 reads TGCGCCAGCAGCTTTGGTAGCTCCTACGAGCAGTACTTC. Its protein product is CASSFGSSYEQYF.

The table lists this clonotype with many counts. This beta chain lies outside the target of a library built for alpha chains; its clone size means little. J is TRBJ2-6 and V is TRBV7-9, with a tentative D call TRBD2 (5 bases). Per the germline V gene, CDR1 is SEHNR and CDR2 is FQNEAQ (reference sequence). The CDR3 sequence is 16 residues long. V was pared by 1 base and J by 7 bases, with 14 bases between. CDR3 coding DNA: TGTGCCAGCAGCTTAGACACCCCCTCGGGAGCCAACGTCCTGACTTTC. Its translation: CASSLDTPSGANVLTF.

This clonotype came up many times. Within a library made for alpha chains, this beta chain is off target, and its count is uninformative. The chain employs TRBV4-1 and TRBJ2-5; D perhaps matches TRBD2 (5 bases). With 4 bases removed from V and 5 bases from J, the gap between germline ends came to 11 bases. This CDR3 region has 13 residues. Germline CDR1 and CDR2: MGHRA and YSYEKL. CDR3 coding DNA: TGCGCCAGCAGCCGACTACTAGGGGAGACCCAGTACTTC. This gives the protein CASSRLLGETQYF.

This clonotype is deemed medium-sized. This beta chain was picked up by a library intended for alpha chains and is off target, so its count carries little meaning. The chain couples TRBV5-1 to TRBJ1-3; the match to TRBD1 covers 9 bases. This CDR3 spans 16 amino acids. Unmatched junction bases numbered 5, after V lost 4 bases and J lost 0 bases. The germline CDR1 and CDR2 sequences are SGHRS and YFSETQ. DNA for the CDR3: TGCGCCAGCAGCCCGGGACAGGGAACCTCTGGAAACACCATATATTTT. Its protein product is CASSPGQGTSGNTIYF.

This clonotype appeared many times. Since the library was made to target alpha chains, this beta chain is a stray read and its abundance is not meaningful. V gene TRBV18 combines with J gene TRBJ2-7; 7 bases align to TRBD2. V trimming: 3 bases; J trimming: 2 bases; junction bases outside the gene matches: 7. Germline CDR1 is KGHSH and CDR2 is LQKENI. The CDR3 totals 15 residues. The chain's CDR3 is CASSPDQGLPYEQYF. The DNA for the CDR3 is TGTGCCAGCTCACCGGATCAGGGACTACCCTACGAGCAGTACTTC.

Details on this clonotype: This beta chain lies outside the target of a library built for alpha chains; its clone size means little. The chain recombines TRBV11-2 with TRBJ2-3, with 7 nucleotides matching TRBD1. V lost 5 bases to trimming and J lost 2 bases; unmatched junction nucleotides: 4. The CDR3 extends over 14 amino acids. The V gene's germline CDR1 is SGHAT and CDR2 FQNNGV. The chain's CDR3 is CASSQGQFTDTQYF. The DNA for the CDR3 is TGTGCCAGCAGCCAGGGACAGTTCACAGATACGCAGTATTTT.

This clonotype was detected only a few times. Little can be read into the size of this beta chain, an off-target read in a library designed for alpha chains. The chain links TRBV2 to TRBJ2-1; D might be TRBD1 (5 bases). Looked up from germline, CDR1 is SNHLY and CDR2 is FYNNEI. CDR3 length: 17 amino acids. V shed 1 base and J shed 9 bases, with 22 bases lying between them. This CDR3 reads CASSEERQPGLKIEQFF. The CDR3 coding sequence is TGTGCCAGCAGTGAAGAACGGCAACCAGGGTTGAAAATTGAGCAGTTCTTC.

This clonotype is labeled as medium-sized (0.01 to 0.1%). Since the library was made to target alpha chains, this beta chain is a stray read and its abundance is not meaningful. The chain couples TRBV6-6 to TRBJ2-5, with 14 bases identical to TRBD2. J gave up 0 bases and V 6 bases, and 9 bases lay outside the gene matches. The CDR3 is made up of 18 amino acids. Germline values: CDR1 MNHNY, CDR2 SVGAGI (reference sequence). CDR3 in amino acids: CASRKPGLAGAYQETQYF. Written as DNA, the CDR3 is TGTGCCAGCAGAAAACCGGGACTAGCGGGAGCGTACCAAGAGACCCAGTACTTC.

This clonotype was detected many times. This beta chain lies outside the target of a library built for alpha chains; its clone size means little. CDR3 sequence: CSAGQPMNTEAFF. The CDR3 nucleotides are TGCAGTGCGGGACAGCCGATGAACACTGAAGCTTTCTTT. The rearrangement joins TRBV20-1 to TRBJ1-1; 7 nucleotides align to TRBD1. Germline V gives CDR1 DFQATT, CDR2 SNEGSKA (reference sequence). CDR3 size: 13 residues. The V gene end was trimmed by 6 bases and the J gene end by 0 bases; junction bases not matched to a gene: 4.